These 25 T cell receptor beta chains were sequenced from one sample in a study of blood T cell repertoires in COVID-19. Here immunoSEQ multiplex PCR was the method, and the copy in TCRdb shows in-frame clones only, minus some. The repertoire holds around 130,000 clones, over 75% seen once, with 3% to 5% in the top ten. Material: peripheral blood. The receptors derive from a man aged 60-69 years with acute or convalescent COVID-19.

The V and J genes are TRBV9 and TRBJ2-3; 9 nucleotides align to TRBD2. CDR3 length: 16 amino acids. The junction had 10 bases not matched to a gene; V was cut back by 3 bases and J by 5 bases. Per germline, CDR1 SGDLS and CDR2 YYNGEE. CDR3 protein: CASSEEAGGEGDTQYF. The CDR3 bases are TGTGCCAGCAGCGAGGAGGCGGGAGGGGAAGGAGATACGCAGTATTTT.

The V call is TRBV9, the J call TRBJ2-2, with D perhaps matching TRBD1 (6 bases). V shed 0 bases and J shed 0 bases, with 9 bases lying between them. The CDR3 is made up of 16 amino acids. Germline V gene lookup returns CDR1 SGDLS and CDR2 YYNGEE. The CDR3 reads CASSVEGGPNTGELFF. DNA of the CDR3: TGTGCCAGCAGCGTAGAAGGGGGACCGAACACCGGGGAGCTGTTTTTT.

The V gene is TRBV28, the J gene TRBJ1-4; D is perhaps TRBD1 (5 bases). CDR3 size: 12 residues. Germline CDR1 is MDHEN and CDR2 is SYDVKM. The germline V and J ends were trimmed by 3 bases and 10 bases, with 9 bases remaining between them. In DNA form, the CDR3 reads TGTGCCAGCAGTTTGGGGGGACGAAAACTGTTTTTT. The encoded protein is CASSLGGRKLFF.

The chain joins TRBV11-2 to TRBJ1-6, with a tentative D call TRBD1 (5 bases). Trimming took off 1 base at V and 8 bases at J, with 12 bases between the two ends. CDR1 SGHAT and CDR2 FQNNGV come from the germline V gene. The CDR3 contains 15 residues. CDR3 in amino acids: CASSLAGRDYSPLHF. The CDR3 bases are TGTGCCAGCAGCTTAGCCGGCAGGGATTATTCACCCCTCCACTTT. Looking up the rest from reference TRBV11-2 and TRBJ1-6 gives the full variable domain: EAGVAQSPRYKIIEKRQSVAFWCNPISGHATLYWYQQILGQGPKLLIQFQNNGVVDDSQLPKDRFSAERLKGVDSTLKIQPAKLEDSAVYLCASSLAGRDYSPLHFGNGTRLTVT.

The rearrangement joins TRBV5-1 to TRBJ1-4; 9 bases fit TRBD1. The germline gives CDR1 SGHRS, CDR2 YFSETQ. The V and J ends lost 3 bases and 2 bases, in that order; junction bases with no gene match: 5. The CDR3 runs 16 residues. CDR3 in amino acids: CASSWGQGGTNEKLFF. The CDR3 region has the DNA TGCGCCAGCAGCTGGGGACAGGGAGGTACTAATGAAAAACTGTTTTTT.

The V call is TRBV28, the J call TRBJ2-3, with TRBD2 identical over 7 bases. Trimming cost V 6 bases and J 1 base; bases outside gene matches: 13. The CDR3 is 17 amino acids. Germline values: CDR1 MDHEN, CDR2 SYDVKM. The CDR3 region has the DNA TGTGCCAGCAGCCCGGCGGATGGGGGGGGACGCACAGATACGCAGTATTTT. Amino acid sequence: CASSPADGGGRTDTQYF.

The genes are TRBV4-1 and TRBJ2-2; 8 nucleotides line up with TRBD2. V dropped 0 bases and J dropped 7; count of bases not matched to a gene: 7. This CDR3 has 16 residues. Germline V CDR1 and CDR2: MGHRA, YSYEKL. In nucleotides, the CDR3 is TGCGCCAGCAGCCAAGAACCAGCGGGAGCGGGCGGGGAGCTGTTTTTT. It translates to CASSQEPAGAGGELFF.

The chain employs TRBV9 and TRBJ2-7, with D possibly matching TRBD2 (5 bases). The CDR3 extends over 14 amino acids. Trimming took off 4 bases at V and 3 bases at J, with 14 bases between the two ends. From germline, CDR1 is SGDLS and CDR2 YYNGEE. CDR3 residues: CASSTDYTGYEQYF. CDR3 bases: TGTGCCAGCAGCACCGACTATACGGGCTACGAGCAGTACTTC.

The gene calls are TRBV10-1 and TRBJ2-1, with D possibly being TRBD2 (5 bases). Deletions cut 5 bases from V and 4 bases from J, with 24 bases between. The CDR3 runs to 18 residues. In germline, CDR1 is WNHNN, CDR2 SYGVQD (reference sequence). Written as DNA, the CDR3 is TGCGCCAGCAGTCTACTGACTCTAGCCTGCCGGAGATACAATGAGCAGTTCTTC. Translation: CASSLLTLACRRYNEQFF.

The V and J genes are TRBV13 and TRBJ2-5; 7 bases match TRBD2. Germline lookup yields CDR1 PRHDT and CDR2 FYEKMQ (reference sequence). The V gene end was trimmed by 5 bases and the J gene end by 3 bases; junction bases not matched to a gene: 12. The CDR3 contains 16 residues. The CDR3 DNA sequence: TGTGCCAGCAGCCCCCGGACTAGTAGCCCCAAAGAGACCCAGTACTTC. Amino acids: CASSPRTSSPKETQYF.

The gene calls are TRBV5-1 and TRBJ1-6; D may be TRBD1 (5 bases). The ends were cut back, 3 bases at V and 10 bases at J, with 14 bases in the middle. Germline CDR1 and CDR2: SGHRS and YFSETQ. The CDR3 length is 14 residues. CDR3 loop: CASSSRTRDSPLHF. Written as DNA, the CDR3 is TGCGCCAGCAGCTCCCGGACTAGGGACTCACCCCTCCACTTT.

V is TRBV24-1 and J is TRBJ2-1, with TRBD2 as a possible D gene (6 bases). Germline values: CDR1 KGHDR, CDR2 SFDVKD. CDR3 size: 12 residues. Trimming left V 5 bases short and J 12 bases short, with 13 bases between. CDR3 in amino acids: CATSAGSSLQFF. In DNA form, the CDR3 reads TGTGCCACCAGTGCCGGGAGCTCGCTGCAGTTCTTC.

The CDR3 DNA is TGTGCCAGCAGCTCGGACAGGGGTATCAATGGCTACACCTTC. Its protein is CASSSDRGINGYTF. The V and J genes are TRBV7-2 and TRBJ1-2; 9 nucleotides agree with TRBD1. The CDR3 extends over 14 amino acids. In germline, CDR1 is SGHTA, CDR2 FQGNSA. Trimming at V came to 4 bases and at J to 6 bases, leaving 6 bases not matched to a gene.

The chain links TRBV12-3 or TRBV12-4 to TRBJ2-7; 7 bases line up with TRBD1. CDR3 size: 13 residues. The V and J ends lost 3 bases and 6 bases, in that order; junction bases with no gene match: 5. The CDR3 sequence is CASSFRQGSEQYF. CDR3 coding DNA: TGTGCCAGCAGTTTTCGACAGGGCAGCGAGCAGTACTTC.

This rearrangement joins TRBV28 to TRBJ2-7; D unclear. The CDR3 loop spans 14 amino acids. Germline loops: CDR1 MDHEN, CDR2 SYDVKM. V dropped 7 bases and J dropped 3 bases, with 16 bases sitting between them. CDR3 sequence (DNA): TGTGCCAGCACCCCGTCCATTAGACTCTACGAGCAGTACTTC. Residues: CASTPSIRLYEQYF.

The V gene is TRBV5-6, the J gene TRBJ1-1, with D unresolved. V shed 1 base and J shed 0 bases, with 13 bases lying between them. The CDR3 is 16 amino acids. The germline CDR1 and CDR2 sequences are SGHDT and YYEEEE. The CDR3 reads CASSLRRSGMNTEAFF. CDR3 coding DNA: TGTGCCAGCAGCTTGCGGAGGTCCGGGATGAACACTGAAGCTTTCTTT.

V gene TRBV20-1 combines with J gene TRBJ2-1; possibly TRBD2 for D (5 bases). The length of the CDR3 is 11 residues. Germline values: CDR1 DFQATT, CDR2 SNEGSKA (reference sequence). V lost 6 bases, J lost 12 bases, and 15 bases lay in between. CDR3 sequence: CSAWIRRGQFF. The CDR3 nucleotides read TGCAGTGCATGGATCCGACGGGGGCAGTTCTTC.

The chain links TRBV28 to TRBJ1-4; TRBD1 is a possible D gene (5 bases). The ends were cut back, 10 bases at V and 6 bases at J, with 15 bases in the middle. The CDR3 is 13 residues long. Germline values: CDR1 MDHEN, CDR2 SYDVKM. Written as DNA, the CDR3 is TGTGCCACCCACCGGGGGGTAGATGAAAAACTGTTTTTT. Translated: CATHRGVDEKLFF.

V is TRBV12-3 or TRBV12-4 and J is TRBJ1-1; D gene ambiguous. The CDR3 length is 13 residues. V was trimmed by 5 bases and J by 4 bases, leaving 11 bases between them. The CDR3 loop reads CASSTRASTEAFF. CDR3 nucleotides: TGTGCCAGCAGTACACGAGCTAGCACTGAAGCTTTCTTT.

The chain links TRBV9 to TRBJ2-2; maybe TRBD2 (5 bases). CDR1 and CDR2 (germline): SGDLS, YYNGEE. Trimming took off 2 bases at V and 3 bases at J, with 11 bases between the two ends. CDR3 length: 15 amino acids. CDR3 nucleotide sequence: TGTGCCAGCAGCGTGTTAGCGCGGGACACCGGGGAGCTGTTTTTT. Translation: CASSVLARDTGELFF.

The chain combines TRBV5-1 with TRBJ2-1, with a possible D match to TRBD2 (5 bases). Trimming left V 3 bases short and J 9 bases short, with 10 bases between. The CDR3 sequence is 12 residues long. Germline V gene data show CDR1 as SGHRS and CDR2 as YFSETQ. Here the CDR3 reads CASSSSRGEQFF. In nucleotides, the CDR3 is TGCGCCAGCAGCTCCTCCCGGGGTGAGCAGTTCTTC.

The chain employs TRBV7-6 and TRBJ2-2, with TRBD1 identical over 7 bases. With V trimmed by 3 bases and J by 6 bases, 1 base remained unmatched. Germline CDR1 is SGHVS and CDR2 is FNYEAQ. The CDR3 consists of 13 residues. This CDR3 reads CASSFTGAGELFF. As DNA, the CDR3 is TGTGCCAGCAGCTTCACAGGGGCCGGGGAGCTGTTTTTT.

This chain links TRBV11-2 with TRBJ1-1, with D perhaps TRBD1 (6 bases). The CDR3 has 15 amino acids. The ends were cut back, 0 bases at V and 6 bases at J, with 14 bases in the middle. Germline-derived CDR1 and CDR2 are SGHAT and FQNNGV. CDR3 sequence (DNA): TGTGCCAGCAGCTTAGATAGGGGGGGGGCCTCTGAAGCTTTCTTT. Translating it yields CASSLDRGGASEAFF.

V gene TRBV5-4 combines with J gene TRBJ2-3; TRBD1 matches at 9 bases. Germline V gives CDR1 SGHNT, CDR2 YYREEE (reference sequence). V dropped 3 bases and J dropped 5; count of bases not matched to a gene: 7. The CDR3 contains 15 residues. In DNA form, the CDR3 reads TGTGCCAGCAGCTCCGCCGGGACAGGGATAGATACGCAGTATTTT. Translation: CASSSAGTGIDTQYF.

The V gene is TRBV10-1, the J gene TRBJ2-3, with a possible D match to TRBD2 (6 bases). Deletions cut 4 bases from V and 0 bases from J, with 32 bases between. The germline V gene has CDR1 WNHNN and CDR2 SYGVQD (reference sequence). CDR3 length equals 22 residues. The CDR3, as DNA: TGCGCCAGCAGTGTAATCCCCTCGGGAACTAGCCGCAAGAAATCTAGCACAGATACGCAGTATTTT. It specifies CASSVIPSGTSRKKSSTDTQYF.